This TCR beta chain originates from a study of cytomegalovirus exposure and HLA in healthy donors. Nominal health characterized the donors when sampled, though unrecorded immune exposures were likely. The primer mix had 60 Vbeta and 13 Jbeta primers. TCRdb's table, derived via immunoSEQ multiplex PCR, lists solely in-frame clones and lacks some. The table has around 120,000 clones, about 60% seen once. Material for sequencing was PBMCs. The sequence was obtained from a man aged 35 to 55 in good health and CMV-seropositive.

The CDR3 sequence is CASSSTGSYEQYF. The CDR3 bases are TGTGCCAGCAGTTCGACAGGCTCCTACGAGCAGTACTTC. The chain has TRBV6-5 and TRBJ2-7, with TRBD1 as a possible D gene (6 bases). This CDR3 has 13 residues. Trimming pared 4 bases from V and 0 bases from J, leaving 7 bases between. Germline assignment: CDR1 MNHEY and CDR2 SVGAGI.